The present T cell receptor beta chain was sequenced within a study of vaccination effects on CD4 cells after COVID-19. In the study overall: Post-vaccine sampling took place a median of 72 days after the second dose. General study findings and limits: Few convalescent patients were studied, and early post-infection samples were lacking.

At the end of around 11 days of culture, CD4+ T cells were isolated. Participants got two doses of BNT162b2 or mRNA-1273 vaccine. Sequencing used immunoSEQ multiplex PCR; TCRdb keeps in-frame clones, though not all of them. Here the sample spans about 47,000 clones, 70% being singletons. With respect to this clone: Its target is unknown.

Looked up from germline, CDR1 is MNHEY and CDR2 is SVGAGI. Trimming pared 0 bases from V and 6 bases from J, leaving 12 bases between. The CDR3 totals 15 residues. This sequence originates from a human donor who received a COVID-19 vaccine. The source material was CD4+ T cells from PBMCs cultured without peptide, sampled after COVID-19 vaccination. The V call is TRBV6-5, the J call TRBJ1-5, with D hard to call. Here the CDR3 DNA reads TGTGCCAGCAGTTACTCTGGCGGGGTAGGTCAGCCCCAGCATTTT. It codes for CASSYSGGVGQPQHF.